This is a list of T cell receptor beta chains from one sample in a study of control samples from healthy donors and cancer patients. The table came from immunoSEQ multiplex PCR; TCRdb's copy has only in-frame clones and leaves some out. The table shows 90,000 to 100,000 clones, with about 79% occurring only once. Sample: blood. The receptors derive from a woman in her 30s in good health. Both conserved end residues are part of each CDR3. Each record gives: D gene, J gene, clone size, V gene, CDR3 length, CDR3 protein, CDR3 DNA. The D gene is left open where the match is weak. Clone sizes are given selectively: once, few, many, or a class where the clone is expanded.

>TRBD1|TRBJ2-2|.|TRBV2|15
CASSLDRGNTGELFF
TGTGCCAGCAGTTTAGACAGGGGTAACACCGGGGAGCTGTTTTTT
>.|TRBJ1-2|.|TRBV11-3|10
CASSPLGYTF
TGTGCCAGCAGCCCCCTGGGCTACACCTTC
>.|TRBJ1-1|.|TRBV4-2|15
CASSQEGTLGTEAFF
TGTGCCAGCAGCCAAGAAGGTACACTGGGGACTGAAGCTTTCTTT
>.|TRBJ2-2|.|TRBV5-1|14
CASSLSLGAGELFF
TGCGCCAGCAGCTTGTCTTTGGGGGCCGGGGAGCTGTTTTTT
>TRBD1|TRBJ2-2|.|TRBV7-8|17
CASSIITGQGNTGELFF
TGTGCCAGCAGCATTATAACAGGACAGGGGAACACCGGGGAGCTGTTTTTT
>.|TRBJ2-7|.|TRBV9|14
CASSPAPDSHEQYF
TGTGCCAGCAGCCCGGCCCCGGACAGCCACGAGCAGTACTTC
>TRBD2|TRBJ2-5|.|TRBV30|13
CAWLAGGGETQYF
TGTGCCTGGCTAGCGGGGGGCGGGGAGACCCAGTACTTC
>.|TRBJ2-2|.|TRBV30|14
CAWSVGPNTGELFF
TGTGCCTGGAGTGTAGGGCCGAACACCGGGGAGCTGTTTTTT
>.|TRBJ2-7|.|TRBV5-6|15
CASSLVTHDTREQYF
TGTGCCAGCAGCTTGGTAACTCACGACACCCGCGAGCAGTACTTC
>.|TRBJ2-5|.|TRBV18|11
CASSPQETQYF
TGTGCCAGCTCACCACAAGAGACCCAGTACTTC
>.|TRBJ2-7|.|TRBV11-2|14
CASSLEPQGYEQYF
TGTGCCAGCAGCTTAGAACCCCAGGGCTACGAGCAGTACTTC
>.|TRBJ2-5|.|TRBV5-4|17
CASSRPGRGAYQETQYF
TGTGCCAGCAGCCGGCCCGGACGGGGGGCCTACCAAGAGACCCAGTACTTC
>TRBD1|TRBJ2-4|.|TRBV4-1|13
CASSRDRKNIQYF
TGCGCCAGCAGCCGGGACAGGAAAAACATTCAGTACTTC
>.|TRBJ1-1|.|TRBV16|14
CASSQSTGRTEAFF
TGTGCCAGCAGCCAATCCACAGGGAGGACTGAAGCTTTCTTT
>.|TRBJ2-7|.|TRBV5-6|14
CASSRAGPLYEQYF
TGTGCCAGCAGCAGGGCGGGGCCCCTCTACGAGCAGTACTTC
>.|TRBJ2-7|.|TRBV24-1|14
CATSAPPPSYEQYF
TGTGCCACCAGTGCCCCCCCACCTTCCTACGAGCAGTACTTC
>TRBD1|TRBJ1-3|.|TRBV5-1|15
CASSLTGATGNTIYF
TGCGCCAGCAGCTTGACAGGGGCGACGGGAAACACCATATATTTT
>.|TRBJ1-2|.|TRBV4-3|15
CASSQDMGSSYGYTF
TGCGCCAGCAGCCAAGATATGGGGTCCTCCTATGGCTACACCTTC
>.|TRBJ2-7|once|TRBV6-5|14
CASRSRSRAYEQYF
TGTGCCAGCAGGTCTAGGAGCCGGGCTTACGAGCAGTACTTC
>.|TRBJ1-6|.|TRBV3-1/TRBV3-2|17
CASSQEDVSSYNSPLHF
TGTGCCAGCAGCCAAGAGGATGTAAGCTCCTATAATTCACCCCTCCACTTT
>TRBD1|TRBJ1-3|.|TRBV5-6|16
CASSTDRGNSGNTIYF
TGTGCCAGCAGCACCGACAGGGGTAACTCTGGAAACACCATATATTTT
>TRBD1|TRBJ1-5|.|TRBV19|16
CASSRTGINSNQPQHF
TGTGCCAGTAGCCGGACAGGAATCAATAGCAATCAGCCCCAGCATTTT
>.|TRBJ2-1|.|TRBV19|15
CASSPQDLINNEQFF
TGTGCCAGTAGTCCACAGGACCTAATAAACAATGAGCAGTTCTTC
>.|TRBJ1-4|.|TRBV30|15
CAWSTEGRTNEKLFF
TGTGCCTGGAGTACAGAGGGAAGAACTAATGAAAAACTGTTTTTT
>.|TRBJ2-1|.|TRBV7-2|14
CASSLDPSYNEQFF
TGTGCCAGCAGCTTGGACCCCTCCTACAATGAGCAGTTCTTC
>.|TRBJ2-3|.|TRBV6-5|12
CASTPLGDTQYF
TGTGCCAGCACCCCGTTGGGAGATACGCAGTATTTT
>.|TRBJ2-1|.|TRBV15|15
CATSRDQGGYNEQFF
TGTGCCACCAGCAGAGATCAGGGCGGGTACAATGAGCAGTTCTTC
>.|TRBJ2-7|once|TRBV5-1|15
CASSLSGRWGYEQYF
TGCGCCAGCAGCCTAAGCGGTCGGTGGGGCTACGAGCAGTACTTC
>.|TRBJ2-2|.|TRBV10-3|14
CAISDGRNTGELFF
TGTGCCATCAGTGACGGCAGAAACACCGGGGAGCTGTTTTTT
>.|TRBJ2-3|.|TRBV14|16
CASSQDPRAIADTQYF
TGTGCCAGCAGCCAAGATCCAAGGGCGATCGCAGATACGCAGTATTTT
>TRBD1|TRBJ1-2|.|TRBV4-3|17
CASSRPRSTGGDYGYTF
TGCGCCAGCAGCCGGCCGAGATCGACAGGGGGGGACTATGGCTACACCTTC
>.|TRBJ2-5|.|TRBV6-5|15
CASRSGRIRVETQYF
TGTGCCAGCAGATCGGGGAGGATTCGTGTGGAGACCCAGTACTTC
>.|TRBJ1-5|.|TRBV12-3/TRBV12-4|12
CASRRENQPQHF
TGTGCCAGCAGAAGGGAGAATCAGCCCCAGCATTTT
>TRBD1|TRBJ1-1|.|TRBV7-7|13
CASSRDRDTEAFF
TGTGCTAGCAGCCGGGACAGGGACACTGAAGCTTTCTTT
>.|TRBJ2-2|.|TRBV9|16
CASSVGVGGNTGELFF
TGTGCCAGCAGCGTAGGAGTAGGGGGGAACACCGGGGAGCTGTTTTTT
>TRBD2|TRBJ2-5|few|TRBV27|19
CASKFRGLAGGPYQETQYF
TGTGCCAGCAAGTTTCGGGGACTAGCGGGGGGGCCGTATCAAGAGACCCAGTACTTC
>TRBD1|TRBJ1-1|.|TRBV6-6|15
CASSYLGQGNTEAFF
TGTGCCAGCAGTTACCTGGGACAGGGGAACACTGAAGCTTTCTTT
>.|TRBJ2-5|once|TRBV2|14
CASSPGTPDGTQYF
TGTGCCAGCAGTCCCGGGACACCTGACGGGACCCAGTACTTC
>TRBD1|TRBJ1-2|.|TRBV10-2|13
CASRPDRGSGYTF
TGCGCCAGCAGACCTGACAGGGGAAGCGGCTACACCTTC
>.|TRBJ1-6|.|TRBV25-1|17
CASSERAGSSYNSPLHF
TGTGCCAGCAGTGAAAGGGCAGGTAGCTCCTATAATTCACCCCTCCACTTT
>TRBD2|TRBJ2-3|.|TRBV2|16
CASSKLAGGSTDTQYF
TGTGCCAGCAGCAAACTAGCGGGGGGAAGCACAGATACGCAGTATTTT
>.|TRBJ2-3|.|TRBV5-4|14
CASSGGQSTDTQYF
TGTGCCAGCAGCGGGGGGCAGAGCACAGATACGCAGTATTTT
>.|TRBJ1-1|.|TRBV5-6|16
CASSFLSKQMNTEAFF
TGTGCCAGCAGCTTTCTATCGAAACAGATGAACACTGAAGCTTTCTTT
>TRBD1|TRBJ2-5|.|TRBV27|15
CASSLDRGRLETQYF
TGTGCCAGCAGTTTGGACAGGGGGCGCCTAGAGACCCAGTACTTC
>.|TRBJ1-1|few|TRBV19|15
CASSIFGRPPTEAFF
TGTGCCAGTAGTATATTCGGCAGGCCCCCTACTGAAGCTTTCTTT
>.|TRBJ1-2|.|TRBV19|14
CASSGVANNYGYTF
TGTGCCAGTAGTGGGGTGGCGAATAACTATGGCTACACCTTC
>.|TRBJ1-1|.|TRBV5-1|13
CASSEVQGGEAFF
TGCGCCAGCAGCGAAGTCCAGGGAGGTGAAGCTTTCTTT
>.|TRBJ1-1|.|TRBV7-6|14
CASSLFQENTEAFF
TGTGCCAGCAGCTTATTTCAGGAGAACACTGAAGCTTTCTTT
>TRBD2|TRBJ2-3|.|TRBV5-1|17
CASSNGKTSGATDTQYF
TGCGCCAGCAGCAACGGGAAAACTAGCGGGGCCACAGATACGCAGTATTTT
>.|TRBJ2-5|.|TRBV3-1/TRBV3-2|12
CASSMEGETQYF
TGTGCCAGCAGTATGGAGGGGGAGACCCAGTACTTC
>.|TRBJ1-1|.|TRBV9|14
CASSVAGQNTEAFF
TGTGCCAGCAGCGTAGCAGGACAGAACACTGAAGCTTTCTTT
>.|TRBJ2-5|.|TRBV15|13
CATSRAPAETQYF
TGTGCCACCAGCAGAGCCCCCGCAGAGACCCAGTACTTC
>.|TRBJ2-2|.|TRBV6-4|14
CASSDSTNTGELFF
TGTGCCAGCAGTGACAGCACGAACACCGGGGAGCTGTTTTTT
>TRBD1|TRBJ1-3|.|TRBV3-1/TRBV3-2|15
CASSRDRGPRNTIYF
TGTGCCAGCAGCCGGGACAGGGGGCCTAGAAACACCATATATTTT
>TRBD1|TRBJ2-2|.|TRBV6-2/TRBV6-3|15
CASSWDRGRAGELFF
TGTGCCAGCAGCTGGGACAGGGGTAGAGCCGGGGAGCTGTTTTTT
>.|TRBJ2-3|.|TRBV3-1/TRBV3-2|14
CASSQVSPTDTQYF
TGTGCCAGCAGCCAAGTAAGTCCCACAGATACGCAGTATTTT
>.|TRBJ2-1|.|TRBV5-4|14
CASSPAGHDNEQFF
TGTGCCAGCAGCCCCGCCGGGCATGATAATGAGCAGTTCTTC
>.|TRBJ1-1|.|TRBV21-1|16
CASKRWALHSRTEAFF
TGTGCCAGCAAGAGGTGGGCTCTCCATTCTAGGACTGAAGCTTTCTTT
>.|TRBJ2-6|.|TRBV23-1|16
CASSHLKVSGANVLTF
TGCGCCAGCAGTCACTTAAAGGTTTCTGGGGCCAACGTCCTGACTTTC
>.|TRBJ1-1|.|TRBV10-1|12
CASRELGQEAFF
TGCGCCAGCAGAGAGCTGGGCCAGGAAGCTTTCTTT